These 16 T cell receptor beta chains originate from one sample sequenced in a study of PD-1 blockade in classical Hodgkin lymphoma. Profiling relied on immunoSEQ multiplex PCR, and the TCRdb table lists in-frame clones only, not all of them. The table lists just under 30,000 clones, 70% to 85% of them singletons. Every patient experienced relapse after autologous stem cell transplantation, and brentuximab vedotin exposure varied. The sequenced sample was peripheral blood mononuclear cells (PBMCs), obtained before the second cycle of nivolumab. These receptors came from a human donor with classical Hodgkin lymphoma.

This sequence joins TRBV20-1 and TRBJ2-5, with D possibly being TRBD2 (5 bases). The J call could be wrong; TRBJ2-7 is a better fit for the DNA end. CDR1 and CDR2 from the germline V gene are DFQATT and SNEGSKA (reference sequence). The CDR3 contains 11 residues. The CDR3 DNA reads as TGCAGTGCTCCCCGGGATTACGAGCAGTACTTC. This encodes CSAPRDYEQYF.

The CDR3 region is CARSLREDSYEQYF. Written as DNA, the CDR3 is TGTGCCAGATCGTTGAGGGAGGATTCCTACGAGCAGTACTTC. This chain links TRBV2 with TRBJ2-7, with D maybe TRBD2 (6 bases). Germline-derived CDR1 and CDR2 are SNHLY and FYNNEI. The CDR3 runs 14 residues. V was clipped by 9 bases and J by 1 base, with 16 bases between them.

The chain joins TRBV29-1 to TRBJ2-5; 9 bases map to TRBD2. V was pared by 5 bases and J by 2 bases, with 6 bases of the junction left unmatched. Germline CDR1 and CDR2: SQVTM and ANQGSEA. This CDR3 is 14 amino acids long. The CDR3 protein is CSVRSGSLQETQYF. The CDR3, as DNA: TGCAGCGTTCGTAGCGGGAGCCTACAAGAGACCCAGTACTTC.

The rearrangement joins TRBV6-5 to TRBJ1-1; perhaps TRBD1 as D (6 bases). The CDR3 consists of 13 residues. Between the trimmed V and J ends, which lost 6 bases and 1 base, there was a span of 9 bases. Germline V CDR1 and CDR2: MNHEY, SVGAGI. The CDR3 nucleotides are TGTGCCAGCAGCGGACAGTCGAACACTGAAGCTTTCTTT. As protein: CASSGQSNTEAFF.

This chain links TRBV19 with TRBJ2-3, with 9 bases matching TRBD1. Looked up from germline, CDR1 is LNHDA and CDR2 is SQIVND (reference sequence). Germline trimming cut 0 bases from V and 5 bases from J; bases unmatched to any gene: 12. The CDR3 runs 18 residues. CDR3 in DNA: TGTGCCAGTAGTATAGATTCCGGGACAGGGACCTTGGGAGATACGCAGTATTTT. It yields the protein CASSIDSGTGTLGDTQYF.

CDR3 in DNA: TGTGCCAGCAGTTTACCCGGTACGGTAAATGAGCAGTTCTTC. Amino acid sequence: CASSLPGTVNEQFF. This chain uses TRBV28 with TRBJ2-1; D is undetermined. The length of the CDR3 is 14 residues. CDR1 MDHEN and CDR2 SYDVKM come from the germline V gene. Trimming shortened V by 2 bases and J by 7 bases, and 12 bases separated the two germline ends.

This chain's CDR3 is CASSSALQRSSYNEQFF. DNA of the CDR3: TGTGCCAGCAGTTCAGCCCTACAGCGAAGCTCCTACAATGAGCAGTTCTTC. V is TRBV27 and J is TRBJ2-1; D ambiguous. Germline values: CDR1 MNHEY, CDR2 SMNVEV (reference sequence). The V end was cut by 4 bases, the J end by 0 bases, with 16 bases between. CDR3 length: 17 residues.

This chain joins TRBV5-1 and TRBJ1-1; D may be TRBD1 (6 bases). CDR3 length equals 14 residues. CDR1 and CDR2 (germline): SGHRS, YFSETQ. With 3 bases removed from V and 1 base from J, the gap between germline ends came to 10 bases. CDR3 nucleotide sequence: TGCGCCAGCAGCTCCGGACAGACGAACACTGAAGCTTTCTTT. Its protein product is CASSSGQTNTEAFF.

V usage is TRBV6-5 and J usage is TRBJ1-3, with D unclear. The CDR3 extends over 14 amino acids. V lost 2 bases to trimming and J lost 3 bases, with 8 bases between them. The germline gives CDR1 MNHEY, CDR2 SVGAGI. CDR3 sequence reads: CASSYGGVGNTIYF. The CDR3 DNA reads TGTGCCAGCAGTTACGGCGGGGTTGGAAACACCATATATTTT.

The chain couples TRBV21-1 to TRBJ2-7. TRBV21-1 is classified as a pseudogene. The CDR3 has 16 residues. CDR3 protein: CARKESSGGRFYEQYF. CDR3 DNA sequence: TGTGCCAGAAAAGAGAGCTCCGGGGGCCGTTTCTACGAGCAGTACTTC.

The chain joins TRBV30 to TRBJ1-5; D might be TRBD1 (5 bases). V lost 2 bases to trimming and J lost 2 bases, with 10 bases between them. CDR3 length: 14 amino acids. Germline lookup yields CDR1 GTSNPN and CDR2 SVGIG (reference sequence). The CDR3 nucleotides are TGTGCCTGGAGTCGGGGGGAGGGCAATCAGCCCCAGCATTTT. Translation: CAWSRGEGNQPQHF.

This clone was picked up one time. This rearrangement joins TRBV30 to TRBJ2-7, with a tentative D call TRBD1 (6 bases). From germline, CDR1 is GTSNPN and CDR2 SVGIG (reference sequence). V shed 2 bases and J shed 6 bases, with 14 bases lying between them. The length of the CDR3 is 13 residues. CDR3 DNA sequence: TGTGCCTGGAGTATCACAGGGTTCGGCGAGCAGTACTTC. It yields the protein CAWSITGFGEQYF. The full variable domain, in which reference TRBV30 and TRBJ2-7 provide the parts outside the CDR3, is SQTIHQWPATLVQPVGSPLSLECTVEGTSNPNLYWYRQAAGRGLQLLFYSVGIGQISSEVPQNLSASRPQDRQFILSSKKLLLSDSGFYLCAWSITGFGEQYFGPGTRLTVT.

The V call is TRBV7-9, the J call TRBJ2-2; tentative D call: TRBD2 (5 bases). The CDR3 is 15 residues long. The germline V gene has CDR1 SEHNR and CDR2 FQNEAQ (reference sequence). With 1 base removed from V and 3 bases from J, the gap between germline ends came to 9 bases. In DNA form, the CDR3 reads TGTGCCAGCAGCTTAGTTTCAGCGGACACCGGGGAGCTGTTTTTT. It translates to CASSLVSADTGELFF.

V and J are TRBV7-8 and TRBJ2-1, with TRBD2 matching over 7 bases. Trimming took 5 bases from V and 5 from J; bases not matched to a gene: 3. The CDR3 totals 13 residues. CDR1 is SGHVS and CDR2 is FQNEAQ in the germline V gene. The CDR3 is CASSRTRDNEQFF. Here the CDR3 DNA reads TGTGCCAGCAGCCGGACTAGAGACAATGAGCAGTTCTTC.

The CDR3 DNA is TGTGCCAGCAGTTACTCAGAGCCAGACGTCTACGAGCAGTACTTC. Translated, it gives CASSYSEPDVYEQYF. The chain employs TRBV6-6 and TRBJ2-7, with D hard to call. V lost 0 bases and J lost 3, with 12 bases in between. Germline lookup yields CDR1 MNHNY and CDR2 SVGAGI (reference sequence). The CDR3 consists of 15 residues.

As for this clone: A much larger clone lies a single base off, so this may be a read error. The CDR3 here is CSVARTSGYEQYF. The CDR3 coding sequence is TGCAGCGTTGCCAGGACTAGCGGATACGAGCAGTACTTC. This rearrangement joins TRBV29-1 to TRBJ2-5; 10 bases map to TRBD2. The J call may be in error: the DNA end matches TRBJ2-7 better. The V gene's germline CDR1 is SQVTM and CDR2 ANQGSEA. The CDR3 consists of 13 residues.